The entry that follows covers one TCR beta chain sequence. This sample was taken from a study of glioma-infiltrating T cells after dendritic cell vaccination. Generated by immunoSEQ multiplex PCR, the TCRdb table keeps only in-frame clones and is missing some. The sample has about 73,000 clones, over 75% seen once. This clonotype originated in a human donor with glioblastoma. Material: blood, obtained before dendritic cell vaccination.

CDR3 in DNA: TGCGCCAGCAGCCCGGGACAGGGGGTAGCTAACTATGGCTACACCTTC. Its translation: CASSPGQGVANYGYTF. The chain joins TRBV5-1 to TRBJ1-2; 11 nucleotides align to TRBD1. CDR3 length equals 16 residues. Germline CDR1 is SGHRS and CDR2 is YFSETQ. V lost 4 bases and J lost 0; bases outside the gene matches: 5.